Below, 9 T cell receptor beta chains from the same sample are listed, as sequenced in a study of CD8+CD57+ T cells in acquired aplastic anemia. The study profiled TCR beta VDJ and CDR3 using genomic DNA as template. TCRdb re-called the reads with MiXCR, one entry per CDR3 protein. This sample yields around 170,000 distinct CDR3 sequences, of which under 55% are seen a single time; 8% to 10% belongs to the top ten. Before being chosen for sequencing, patients had shown CD8+CD57+ cell expansion by flow cytometry. The material sequenced was sorted CD4+, CD8+, or CD8+CD57+ T cells (not recorded which) from PBMCs. The source is a human donor with aplastic anemia.

About this clonotype: The CDR3 ends on some other residue instead of the conserved phenylalanine or tryptophan, so this is likely a read error. This chain joins TRBV19 and TRBJ2-7; tentatively, D is TRBD1 or TRBD2 (5 bases each). The CDR3 extends over 14 amino acids. Per germline, CDR1 LNHDA and CDR2 SQIVND (reference sequence). V lost 10 bases, J lost 3 bases, and 19 bases lay in between. The CDR3 region is CATRPGPNYYEQYL. CDR3 nucleotide sequence: TGTGCCACCCGGCCGGGACCGAATTACTACGAGCAGTACCTC.

This clonotype was counted many times. The V and J genes are TRBV7-9 and TRBJ2-2; TRBD1 agrees at 7 bases. The CDR3 length is 14 residues. Germline V gene data show CDR1 as SEHNR and CDR2 as FQNEAQ (reference sequence). V lost 6 bases, J lost 8 bases, and 9 bases stayed unmatched. Here the CDR3 DNA reads TGTGCCAGCAGTTCGGACAGGCCCTTTGGGGAGCTGTTTTTT. This gives the protein CASSSDRPFGELFF.

This chain links TRBV7-8 with TRBJ2-1; no clear D. The CDR3 loop spans 14 amino acids. CDR1 and CDR2 (germline): SGHVS, FQNEAQ. The V and J ends lost 4 bases and 5 bases respectively, with 12 bases between them. This CDR3 is CASSSSAPHNEQFF. CDR3 in DNA: TGTGCCAGCAGCTCCTCAGCGCCCCACAATGAGCAGTTCTTC. Variable domain in full (rest from reference TRBV7-8 and TRBJ2-1): GAGVSQSPRYKVAKRGQDVALRCDPISGHVSLFWYQQALGQGPEFLTYFQNEAQLDKSGLPSDRFFAERPEGSVSTLKIQRTQQEDSAVYLCASSSSAPHNEQFFGPGTRLTVL.

This clonotype was found many times. The chain uses TRBV6-1 and TRBJ1-5; no firm D call. Germline V gene sequence: CDR1 MNHNS, CDR2 SASEGT. V gave up 6 bases and J gave up 4 bases, with 13 bases separating them. The CDR3 covers 14 residues. The CDR3 here is CASSQTVENQPQHF. The DNA for the CDR3 is TGTGCCAGCAGCCAGACGGTCGAGAATCAGCCCCAGCATTTT.

This clonotype was detected many times. The chain carries TRBV5-1 and TRBJ1-4, with D hard to call. Germline CDR1 and CDR2: SGHRS and YFSETQ. CDR3 length: 13 residues. V dropped 0 bases and J dropped 7 bases, with 7 bases sitting between them. The CDR3 DNA follows: TGCGCCAGCAGCTTGGGATACGGTGAAAAACTGTTTTTT. The encoded protein is CASSLGYGEKLFF.

This clonotype has a handful of counts. The CDR3 protein is CATSDLPARSHEQFF. The CDR3 DNA reads as TGTGCCACCAGTGACCTACCTGCCCGGAGCCATGAGCAGTTCTTC. The V call is TRBV24-1, the J call TRBJ2-1, with D unresolved. Germline CDR1 is KGHDR and CDR2 is SFDVKD. CDR3 length: 15 amino acids. Deletions cut 4 bases from V and 8 bases from J, with 17 bases between.

This clonotype was recorded only once. V usage is TRBV29-1 and J usage is TRBJ1-2; D perhaps matches TRBD1 (5 bases). The CDR3 has 14 amino acids. Deletions cut 4 bases from V and 4 bases from J, with 16 bases between. In germline, CDR1 is SQVTM, CDR2 ANQGSEA. For the CDR3, the DNA is TGCAGCGTTGGTCCGGTAGGGACTTCCTATGGCTACACCTTC. Amino acids: CSVGPVGTSYGYTF.

V and J are TRBV6-1 and TRBJ1-5; D possibly corresponds to TRBD1 (6 bases). The V and J ends lost 7 bases and 7 bases respectively, with 23 bases between them. Germline V gene lookup returns CDR1 MNHNS and CDR2 SASEGT. The CDR3 is made up of 16 amino acids. As DNA, the CDR3 is TGTGCCAGCACCGGGAGAAGCACAGGGTTGCACCAGCCCCAGCATTTT. This codes for CASTGRSTGLHQPQHF.

This clonotype was recorded at least ten times. The rearrangement uses TRBV5-5 and TRBJ2-7; TRBD1 agrees at 11 bases. This CDR3 is built from 15 residues. With V trimmed by 5 bases and J by 3 bases, 7 bases remained unmatched. Germline CDR1 SGHKS, CDR2 YYEKEE (reference sequence). The CDR3 is CASRNPGTGGYEQYF. The CDR3 bases are TGTGCCAGCAGAAATCCCGGGACAGGGGGCTACGAGCAGTACTTC.